Listed here are 3 T cell receptor beta chains from one sample, sequenced in a study of early T cells in non-severe SARS-CoV-2 infection. TCRdb analysed the 5' RACE reads with MiXCR anew, one entry per CDR3 protein. The table shows roughly 57,000 distinct CDR3 sequences, with around 12% occurring only once. The sample in question was whole blood, obtained at baseline. The receptors were gathered from an adult who was a healthcare worker with PCR-confirmed SARS-CoV-2 infection or an uninfected control (not recorded which).

Only a few counts were recorded for this clonotype. The chain couples TRBV7-2 to TRBJ1-2; D remains unclear. Germline V gene data show CDR1 as SGHTA and CDR2 as FQGNSA. The CDR3 extends over 12 amino acids. The V gene lost 1 base and the J gene lost 7 bases, with 7 bases spanning the gap. The CDR3 bases are TGTGCCAGCAGCTTAGTTATGTTTGGCTACACCTTC. It translates to CASSLVMFGYTF.

The table lists this clonotype with a count of one. For the CDR3, the DNA is TGTGCCAGCAGCTACACTAGCGGGAGTAACTACAATGAGCAGTTCTTC. Translating it yields CASSYTSGSNYNEQFF. V gene TRBV3-1 combines with J gene TRBJ2-1; 11 positions match TRBD2. Germline V CDR1 and CDR2: LGHDT, YNNKEL (reference sequence). The J segment lost 3 bases and the V segment lost 5 bases, leaving 6 bases of the junction unmatched. This CDR3 has 16 residues.

The chain employs TRBV20-1 and TRBJ2-1; no clear D. CDR1 DFQATT and CDR2 SNEGSKA come from the germline V gene (reference sequence). Deletions cut 5 bases from V and 5 bases from J, with 10 bases between. This CDR3 comprises 12 residues. DNA for the CDR3: TGCAGTGCTCCGGCCGTCCACAATGAGCAGTTCTTC. Its translation is CSAPAVHNEQFF.